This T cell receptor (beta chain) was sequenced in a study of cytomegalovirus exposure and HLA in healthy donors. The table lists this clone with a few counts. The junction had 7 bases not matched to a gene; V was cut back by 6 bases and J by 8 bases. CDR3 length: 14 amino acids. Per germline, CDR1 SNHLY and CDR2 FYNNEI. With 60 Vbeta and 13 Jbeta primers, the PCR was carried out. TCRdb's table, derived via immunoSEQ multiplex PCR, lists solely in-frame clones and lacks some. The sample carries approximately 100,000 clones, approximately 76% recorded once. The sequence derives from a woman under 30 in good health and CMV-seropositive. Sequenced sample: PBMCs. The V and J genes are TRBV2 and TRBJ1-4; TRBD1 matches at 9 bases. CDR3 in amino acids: CASSLGQGKEKLFF. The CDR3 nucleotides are TGTGCCAGCAGCCTCGGACAGGGGAAGGAAAAACTGTTTTTT.